This T cell receptor beta chain appears in the sequencing data of a study of T cell repertoires in cytomegalovirus infection. For the study at large: Newly reported HLA-C-restricted and thoroughly characterized HLA-B-restricted CMV epitopes were employed. Through public TCR beta signatures, both CMV infection and matching HLA type were indicated. General study points: The cumulative frequency of public TCR beta families identified carriers of CMV plus the relevant HLA.

On this clonotype: Its antigen is unknown.

One entry per CDR3 protein results from TCRdb running MiXCR on the reads. This table has about 110,000 distinct CDR3 sequences, 30% to 35% appearing once. V was trimmed by 3 bases and J by 11 bases, leaving 14 bases between them. CDR3 length: 13 residues. Per the germline V gene, CDR1 is SEHNR and CDR2 is FQNEAQ (reference sequence). Sequenced here: CD8+ T cells from cultured PBMCs, sampled from culture after CMV antigen stimulation. The chain recombines TRBV7-9 with TRBJ1-3; weak D call: TRBD1 (6 bases). The sequence derives from a human donor in good health (CMV status not recorded). Some clones in this sample may be carry-over from other donors' samples. For the CDR3, the DNA is TGTGCCAGCAGCTTCAAGACAGGTGACGCCATATATTTT. The encoded protein is CASSFKTGDAIYF.